Below, 23 T cell receptor beta chains from the same sample are listed, as sequenced in a study of cytomegalovirus exposure and HLA in healthy donors. PCR employed 60 Vbeta and 13 Jbeta primers. Profiling relied on immunoSEQ multiplex PCR, and the TCRdb table lists in-frame clones only, not all of them. This sample has about 130,000 clones, with 72% found just once. What was sequenced was PBMCs. These receptors were taken from a man between 25 and 39 years old in good health and CMV-seronegative.

The rearrangement uses TRBV7-3 and TRBJ2-1; TRBD1 agrees at 7 bases. The germline V gene has CDR1 SGHTA and CDR2 FQGTGA. Germline trimming cut 2 bases from V and 8 bases from J; bases unmatched to any gene: 6. The CDR3 sequence is 14 residues long. CDR3 in DNA: TGTGCCAGCAGCTTAGAGGGGGCTACGGATGAGCAGTTCTTC. This translates into CASSLEGATDEQFF.

This clone was found once. The chain couples TRBV6-5 to TRBJ1-6; 11 nucleotides match TRBD1. V lost 2 bases, J lost 8 bases, and 2 bases stayed unmatched. CDR3 length: 15 amino acids. Per the germline V gene, CDR1 is MNHEY and CDR2 is SVGAGI. CDR3 coding DNA: TGTGCCAGCAGTTACGGGGACAGGGGGGATTCACCCCTCCACTTT. Its protein is CASSYGDRGDSPLHF.

This clone turned up a few times. The chain combines TRBV27 with TRBJ2-7; 7 bases map to TRBD1. V shed 5 bases and J 4 bases; nucleotides not matched to a gene: 8. The length of the CDR3 is 14 residues. Looked up from germline, CDR1 is MNHEY and CDR2 is SMNVEV (reference sequence). The CDR3 here is CASSPWTGIYEQYF. In DNA form, the CDR3 reads TGTGCCAGCAGTCCCTGGACAGGAATATACGAGCAGTACTTC.

The table lists this clone with a few counts. The chain recombines TRBV6-4 with TRBJ1-2; 10 bases fit TRBD1. The V gene's germline CDR1 is MRHNA and CDR2 SNTAGT. CDR3 length equals 15 residues. With V trimmed by 6 bases and J by 4 bases, 8 bases remained unmatched. In DNA, the CDR3 is TGTGCCAGCAGGCTTCGGGACAGGGGCAGCTATGGCTACACCTTC. As protein: CASRLRDRGSYGYTF.

V gene TRBV9 combines with J gene TRBJ2-7; 9 bases map to TRBD1. CDR3 length: 15 residues. The trim removed 0 bases at V and 1 base at J, leaving 2 bases unmatched. CDR1 and CDR2 from the germline V gene are SGDLS and YYNGEE. The CDR3 loop reads CASSVGGQGSYEQYF. The CDR3 region has the DNA TGTGCCAGCAGCGTAGGGGGACAGGGTTCCTACGAGCAGTACTTC.

This clone has more than one count but fewer than ten. J is TRBJ1-2 and V is TRBV5-8, with 10 bases identical to TRBD1. CDR1 is SGHTS, CDR2 YDEGEE, per germline. Germline trimming cut 2 bases from V and 8 bases from J; bases unmatched to any gene: 9. This CDR3 contains 15 residues. This CDR3 is CASSFPGQGIRGYTF. In DNA, the CDR3 is TGTGCCAGCAGCTTCCCGGGACAGGGGATTAGGGGCTACACCTTC.

The chain uses TRBV4-3 and TRBJ2-1; 8 bases map to TRBD2. This CDR3 has 17 amino acids. V shed 0 bases, J shed 0 bases, and the junction held 4 bases outside the gene matches. CDR1 LGHNA and CDR2 YSLEER come from the germline V gene. The CDR3 DNA follows: TGCGCCAGCAGCCAAGATGGCCTAGCGGGCTCCTACAATGAGCAGTTCTTC. This encodes CASSQDGLAGSYNEQFF.

CDR3: CASKGQYSNQPQHF. The DNA for the CDR3 is TGTGCCAGCAAGGGACAGTATAGCAATCAGCCCCAGCATTTT. The chain has TRBV6-1 and TRBJ1-5; 7 nucleotides agree with TRBD1. This CDR3 contains 14 residues. Germline-derived CDR1 and CDR2 are MNHNS and SASEGT. The J segment lost 0 bases and the V segment lost 7 bases, leaving 3 bases of the junction unmatched.

J is TRBJ1-3 and V is TRBV30, with D possibly TRBD1 on 5 matching bases. Germline-derived CDR1 and CDR2 are GTSNPN and SVGIG (reference sequence). The CDR3 is 13 amino acids. The V end lost 4 bases, the J end lost 3 bases, and 10 bases lay between the germline ends. The CDR3 DNA follows: TGTGCCTGGAACGCAGGGTTTGGAAACACCATATATTTT. Translating gives CAWNAGFGNTIYF.

This chain joins TRBV6-5 and TRBJ2-7, with a weak D call TRBD2 (6 bases). Germline assignment: CDR1 MNHEY and CDR2 SVGAGI. Between the trimmed V and J ends, which lost 5 bases and 2 bases, there was a span of 16 bases. The CDR3 covers 15 residues. CDR3 in amino acids: CASSRGTATAYEQYF. CDR3 DNA: TGTGCCAGCAGTCGCGGGACTGCAACCGCCTACGAGCAGTACTTC.

This clone was detected only once. The CDR3 reads CASSEKAGGAETQYF. The CDR3 DNA sequence: TGCGCCAGCAGTGAGAAGGCGGGGGGCGCGGAGACCCAGTACTTC. This chain uses TRBV10-1 with TRBJ2-5, with TRBD2 identical over 8 bases. This CDR3 has 15 amino acids. Per the germline V gene, CDR1 is WNHNN and CDR2 is SYGVQD (reference sequence). The ends lost 2 bases at V and 5 bases at J; junction bases unmatched: 7.

This rearrangement joins TRBV7-2 to TRBJ1-5; TRBD1 might be the D (5 bases). This CDR3 spans 13 amino acids. V was clipped by 4 bases and J by 7 bases, with 11 bases between them. Germline V gene lookup returns CDR1 SGHTA and CDR2 FQGNSA. The CDR3, as DNA: TGTGCCAGCAGCTCAGGGTTGGGCCAGCCCCAGCATTTT. Encoded protein: CASSSGLGQPQHF. The full variable domain, in which reference TRBV7-2 and TRBJ1-5 provide the parts outside the CDR3, is GAGVSQSPSNKVTEKGKDVELRCDPISGHTALYWYRQSLGQGLEFLIYFQGNSAPDKSGLPSDRFSAERTGGSVSTLTIQRTQQEDSAVYLCASSSGLGQPQHFGDGTRLSIL.

As regards this clone: Compared with germline, one end of the junction differs, possibly owing to a read error. V gene TRBV7-9 combines with J gene TRBJ1-2, with 9 bases that match TRBD1. Germline V CDR1 and CDR2: SEHNR, FQNEAQ (reference sequence). The CDR3 sequence is 17 residues long. In DNA, the CDR3 is TGTGCCAGCAGCTACTTAACCGGGACAGGGTTTCGCTATGGCCACACCTTC. Protein sequence: CASSYLTGTGFRYGHTF. Using reference TRBV7-9 and TRBJ1-2 for the parts outside the CDR3, the full variable domain is DTGVSQNPRHKITKRGQNVTFRCDPISEHNRLYWYRQTLGQGPEFLTYFQNEAQLEKSRLLSDRFSAERPKGSFSTLEIQRTEQGDSAMYLCASSYLTGTGFRYGHTFGSGTRLTVV.

The J gene is TRBJ2-7, the V gene TRBV10-3; 9 bases map to TRBD1. Germline trimming cut 11 bases from V and 4 bases from J; bases unmatched to any gene: 9. CDR3 size: 13 residues. Germline CDR1 is ENHRY and CDR2 is SYGVKD. The CDR3 nucleotides read TGTGCCGTCAAGGCACAGGGGGCTTACGAGCAGTACTTC. This encodes CAVKAQGAYEQYF.

The chain combines TRBV4-1 with TRBJ2-3, with TRBD2 identical over 11 bases. The CDR3 totals 13 residues. Germline CDR1 reads MGHRA; CDR2 reads YSYEKL. Germline trimming cut 1 base from V and 13 bases from J; bases unmatched to any gene: 4. The CDR3 bases are TGCGCCAGCAGCCAAGTTTTGACTAGCGGGGAGTATTTT. Amino acid sequence: CASSQVLTSGEYF.

This clone has just a few counts. CDR3 in DNA: TGTGCCAGCAGTGCGGGGGGCACACACTATGGCTACACCTTC. The encoded protein is CASSAGGTHYGYTF. The V and J genes are TRBV6-1 and TRBJ1-2; D is possibly TRBD1 (6 bases). CDR3 size: 14 residues. In germline, CDR1 is MNHNS, CDR2 SASEGT. V was clipped by 4 bases and J by 3 bases, with 12 bases between them.

The chain recombines TRBV6-6 with TRBJ2-7; 7 bases line up with TRBD2. Germline CDR1 is MNHNY and CDR2 is SVGAGI (reference sequence). This CDR3 is built from 13 residues. The ends lost 7 bases at V and 4 bases at J; junction bases unmatched: 7. In DNA form, the CDR3 reads TGTGCCAGCATTGGGGGGGGTTATTACGAGCAGTACTTC. This sequence encodes CASIGGGYYEQYF.

This clone is categorized as medium-sized. V gene TRBV11-2 combines with J gene TRBJ2-7; tentatively, D is TRBD1 (6 bases). V was cut by 1 base and J by 3 bases, with 10 bases left in between. Germline values: CDR1 SGHAT, CDR2 FQNNGV. The CDR3 has 14 residues. The CDR3 reads CASSLGVTGYEQYF. Written as DNA, the CDR3 is TGTGCCAGCAGCTTAGGGGTGACAGGCTACGAGCAGTACTTC. Complete variable domain (other parts from reference TRBV11-2 and TRBJ2-7): EAGVAQSPRYKIIEKRQSVAFWCNPISGHATLYWYQQILGQGPKLLIQFQNNGVVDDSQLPKDRFSAERLKGVDSTLKIQPAKLEDSAVYLCASSLGVTGYEQYFGPGTRLTVT.

In nucleotides, the CDR3 is TGTGCCAGCAGCCGTGGGACAGGGTGGTACGAGCAGTACTTC. Its translation is CASSRGTGWYEQYF. This chain joins TRBV5-6 and TRBJ2-7; 9 bases line up with TRBD1. Germline V gene data show CDR1 as SGHDT and CDR2 as YYEEEE. The CDR3 sequence is 14 residues long. V dropped 4 bases and J dropped 4; count of bases not matched to a gene: 6.

The chain joins TRBV30 to TRBJ2-1; TRBD2 aligns across 11 bases. V lost 4 bases, J lost 0 bases, and 2 bases stayed unmatched. CDR1 and CDR2 from the germline V gene are GTSNPN and SVGIG (reference sequence). CDR3 length equals 15 residues. The CDR3 is CAWILAGDSYNEQFF. CDR3 DNA: TGTGCCTGGATACTAGCGGGGGACTCCTACAATGAGCAGTTCTTC. Supplemented by reference TRBV30 and TRBJ2-1, the full variable domain reads SQTIHQWPATLVQPVGSPLSLECTVEGTSNPNLYWYRQAAGRGLQLLFYSVGIGQISSEVPQNLSASRPQDRQFILSSKKLLLSDSGFYLCAWILAGDSYNEQFFGPGTRLTVL.

The rearrangement uses TRBV5-5 and TRBJ1-6; D is uncertain. Trimming took 2 bases from V and 6 from J, leaving 6 bases between them. Germline CDR1 reads SGHKS; CDR2 reads YYEKEE (reference sequence). The length of the CDR3 is 13 residues. As DNA, the CDR3 is TGTGCCAGCAGCTTCCAGTTTAATTCACCCCTCCACTTT. Amino acids: CASSFQFNSPLHF.

In this sample, this clone turned up a few times. The chain has TRBV19 and TRBJ2-7; D is possibly TRBD2 (5 bases). The germline V gene encodes CDR1 LNHDA and CDR2 SQIVND (reference sequence). The CDR3 runs 14 residues. Trimming cost V 3 bases and J 3 bases, with 12 bases left between them. The CDR3 DNA sequence: TGTGCCAGTAGTATCCGGGAATTCGACTACGAGCAGTACTTC. It encodes CASSIREFDYEQYF.

This chain uses TRBV30 with TRBJ2-1; TRBD1 matches at 7 bases. After removal of 1 base from V and 3 bases from J, the junction contained 3 bases not matched to a gene. The CDR3 is made up of 14 amino acids. Germline-derived CDR1 and CDR2 are GTSNPN and SVGIG (reference sequence). This CDR3 reads CAWSDRGYYNEQFF. The CDR3 DNA reads as TGTGCCTGGAGTGACAGGGGTTACTACAATGAGCAGTTCTTC.